The following is a T cell receptor beta chain sequence with its context. The record originates from a study of blood T cell repertoires in COVID-19. Adults between about 18 and 95 years of age took part from under 30 US areas. Membership in each cohort depended on participant-reported clinical history. A COVID-19 case had been met by exposed participants during the 2 weeks before study entry. V was clipped by 0 bases and J by 7 bases; unmatched bases: 4. The germline gives CDR1 SGHRS, CDR2 YFSETQ. This CDR3 has 13 residues. As handled by the study authors: Reference gene primer amplification yielded estimated nucleated cell counts. Sequencing used immunoSEQ multiplex PCR; TCRdb keeps in-frame clones, though not all of them. V, J and clone size derive from that table, while D and trimming were established from the DNA sequence. The table has roughly 380,000 clones, about 88% seen once.

Sample: PBMCs or T cells enriched from blood (not recorded which). V usage is TRBV5-1 and J usage is TRBJ2-7; 7 bases align to TRBD1. The clonotype was recovered from a woman aged 30 to 39 who had been exposed to COVID-19. CDR3 nucleotides: TGCGCCAGCAGCTTGGCGGGGACAGAAGAGCAGTACTTC. It specifies CASSLAGTEEQYF.